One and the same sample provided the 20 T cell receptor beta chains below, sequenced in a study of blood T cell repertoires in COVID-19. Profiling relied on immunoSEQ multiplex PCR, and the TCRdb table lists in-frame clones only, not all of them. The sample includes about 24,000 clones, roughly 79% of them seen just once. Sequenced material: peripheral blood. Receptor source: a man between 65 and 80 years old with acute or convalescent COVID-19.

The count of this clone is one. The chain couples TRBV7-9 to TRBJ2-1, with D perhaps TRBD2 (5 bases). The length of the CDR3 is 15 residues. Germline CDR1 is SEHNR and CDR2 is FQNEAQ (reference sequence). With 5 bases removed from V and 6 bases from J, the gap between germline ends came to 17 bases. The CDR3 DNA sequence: TGTGCCAGCAGCCTCCCCCTGGCGGGCATCAATGAGCAGTTCTTC. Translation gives CASSLPLAGINEQFF.

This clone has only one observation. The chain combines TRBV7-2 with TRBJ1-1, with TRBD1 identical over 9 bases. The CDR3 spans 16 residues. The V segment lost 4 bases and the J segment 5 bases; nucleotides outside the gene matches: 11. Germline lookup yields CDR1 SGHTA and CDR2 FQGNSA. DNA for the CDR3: TGTGCCAGCAGCTATACCCTGGGACAGGGAGTTACTGAAGCTTTCTTT. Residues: CASSYTLGQGVTEAFF.

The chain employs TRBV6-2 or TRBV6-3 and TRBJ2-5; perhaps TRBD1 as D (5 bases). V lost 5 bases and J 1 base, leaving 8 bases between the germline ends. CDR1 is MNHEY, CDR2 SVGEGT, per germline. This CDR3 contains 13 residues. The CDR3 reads CASSRGIQETQYF. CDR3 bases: TGTGCCAGCAGTAGGGGTATCCAAGAGACCCAGTACTTC.

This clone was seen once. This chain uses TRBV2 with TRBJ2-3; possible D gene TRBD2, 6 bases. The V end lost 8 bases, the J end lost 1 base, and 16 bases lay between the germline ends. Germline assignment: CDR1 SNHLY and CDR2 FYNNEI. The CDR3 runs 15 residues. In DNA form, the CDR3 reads TGTGCCAGCTCCTTCCGGGACTCCCGCACAGATACGCAGTATTTT. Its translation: CASSFRDSRTDTQYF. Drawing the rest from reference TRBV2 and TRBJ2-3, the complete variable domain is EPEVTQTPSHQVTQMGQEVILRCVPISNHLYFYWYRQILGQKVEFLVSFYNNEISEKSEIFDDQFSVERPDGSNFTLKIRSTKLEDSAMYFCASSFRDSRTDTQYFGPGTRLTVL.

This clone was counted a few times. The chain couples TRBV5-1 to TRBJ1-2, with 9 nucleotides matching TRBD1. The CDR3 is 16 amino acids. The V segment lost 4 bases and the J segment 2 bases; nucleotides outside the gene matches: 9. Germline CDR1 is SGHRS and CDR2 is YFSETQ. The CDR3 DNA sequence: TGCGCCAGCAGCCTACTTACAGGGGGCGAGAACTATGGCTACACCTTC. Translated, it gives CASSLLTGGENYGYTF.

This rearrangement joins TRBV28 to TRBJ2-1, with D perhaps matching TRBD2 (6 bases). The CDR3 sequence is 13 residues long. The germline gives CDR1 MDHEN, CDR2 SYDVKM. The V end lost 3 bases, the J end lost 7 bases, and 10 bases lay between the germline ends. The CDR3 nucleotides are TGTGCCAGCAGTTTGACTAGTCCTAATGAGCAGTTCTTC. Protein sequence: CASSLTSPNEQFF.

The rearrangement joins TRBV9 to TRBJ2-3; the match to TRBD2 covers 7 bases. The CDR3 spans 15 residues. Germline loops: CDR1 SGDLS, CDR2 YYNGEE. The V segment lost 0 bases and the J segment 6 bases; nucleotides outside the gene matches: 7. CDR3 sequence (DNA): TGTGCCAGCAGCGTAGAGGCGGGAGTTTTGGATACGCAGTATTTT. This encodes CASSVEAGVLDTQYF.

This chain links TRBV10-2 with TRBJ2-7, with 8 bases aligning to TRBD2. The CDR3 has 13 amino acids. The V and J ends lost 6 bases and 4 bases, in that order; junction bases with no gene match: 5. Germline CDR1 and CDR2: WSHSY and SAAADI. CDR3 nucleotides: TGCGCCAGCAGAACTAGCGGAGCTTACGAGCAGTACTTC. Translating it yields CASRTSGAYEQYF.

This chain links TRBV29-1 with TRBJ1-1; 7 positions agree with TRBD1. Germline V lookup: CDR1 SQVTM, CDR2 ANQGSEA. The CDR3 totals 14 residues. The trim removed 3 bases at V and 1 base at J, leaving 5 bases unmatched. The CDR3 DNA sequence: TGCAGCGTTGATGAGGGGGCTGGGAACACTGAAGCTTTCTTT. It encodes CSVDEGAGNTEAFF. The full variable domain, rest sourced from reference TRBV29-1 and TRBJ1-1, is SAVISQKPSRDICQRGTSLTIQCQVDSQVTMMFWYRQQPGQSLTLIATANQGSEATYESGFVIDKFPISRPNLTFSTLTVSNMSPEDSSIYLCSVDEGAGNTEAFFGQGTRLTVV.

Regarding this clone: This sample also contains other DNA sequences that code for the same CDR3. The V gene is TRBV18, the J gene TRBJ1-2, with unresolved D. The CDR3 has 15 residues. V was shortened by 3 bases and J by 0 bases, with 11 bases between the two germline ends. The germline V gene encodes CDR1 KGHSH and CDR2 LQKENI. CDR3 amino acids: CASSPPSEANYGYTF. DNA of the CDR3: TGTGCCAGCTCACCGCCGAGTGAAGCTAACTATGGCTACACCTTC.

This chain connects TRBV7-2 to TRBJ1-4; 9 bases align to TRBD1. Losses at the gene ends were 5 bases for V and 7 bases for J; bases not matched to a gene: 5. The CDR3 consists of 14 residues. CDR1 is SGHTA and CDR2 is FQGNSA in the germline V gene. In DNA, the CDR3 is TGTGCCAGCAGCCCCGACAGGGGGATTGAAAAACTGTTTTTT. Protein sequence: CASSPDRGIEKLFF.

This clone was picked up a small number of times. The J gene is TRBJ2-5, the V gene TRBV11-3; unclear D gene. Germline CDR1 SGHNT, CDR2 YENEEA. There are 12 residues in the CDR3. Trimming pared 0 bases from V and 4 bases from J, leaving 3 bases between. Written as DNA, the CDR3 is TGTGCCAGCAGCTTAGACAGAGAGACCCAGTACTTC. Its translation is CASSLDRETQYF.

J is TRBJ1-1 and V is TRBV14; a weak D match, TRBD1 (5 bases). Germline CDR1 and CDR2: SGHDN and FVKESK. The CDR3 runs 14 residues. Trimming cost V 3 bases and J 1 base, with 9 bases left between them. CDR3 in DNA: TGTGCCAGCAGCCACGGGGGAGGGAACACTGAAGCTTTCTTT. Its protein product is CASSHGGGNTEAFF.

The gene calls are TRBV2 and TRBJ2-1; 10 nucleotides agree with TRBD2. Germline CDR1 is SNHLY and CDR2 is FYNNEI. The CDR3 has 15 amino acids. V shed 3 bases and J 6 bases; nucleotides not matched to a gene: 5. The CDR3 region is CASSELAGALNEQFF. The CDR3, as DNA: TGTGCCAGCAGTGAGCTAGCGGGGGCTCTCAATGAGCAGTTCTTC. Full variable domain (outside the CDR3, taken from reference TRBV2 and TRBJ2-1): EPEVTQTPSHQVTQMGQEVILRCVPISNHLYFYWYRQILGQKVEFLVSFYNNEISEKSEIFDDQFSVERPDGSNFTLKIRSTKLEDSAMYFCASSELAGALNEQFFGPGTRLTVL.

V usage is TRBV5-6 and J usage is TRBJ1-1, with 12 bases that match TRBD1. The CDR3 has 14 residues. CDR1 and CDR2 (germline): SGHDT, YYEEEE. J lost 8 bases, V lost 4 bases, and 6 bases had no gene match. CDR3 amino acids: CASSRGTGGAEAFF. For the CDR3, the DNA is TGTGCCAGCAGCCGCGGGACAGGGGGCGCGGAAGCTTTCTTT.

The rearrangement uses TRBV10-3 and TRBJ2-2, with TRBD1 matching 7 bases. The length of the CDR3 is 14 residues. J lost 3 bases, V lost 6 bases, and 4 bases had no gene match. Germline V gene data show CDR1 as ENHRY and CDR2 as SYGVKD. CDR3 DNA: TGTGCCATCAGGTCCGGGACAGACACCGGGGAGCTGTTTTTT. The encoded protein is CAIRSGTDTGELFF.

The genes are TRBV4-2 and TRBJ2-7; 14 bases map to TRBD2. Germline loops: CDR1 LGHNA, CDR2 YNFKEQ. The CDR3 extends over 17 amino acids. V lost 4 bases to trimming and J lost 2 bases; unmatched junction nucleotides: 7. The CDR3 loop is CASSPPGLAGDTYEQYF. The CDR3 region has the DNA TGTGCCAGCAGCCCCCCGGGACTAGCGGGGGATACCTACGAGCAGTACTTC.

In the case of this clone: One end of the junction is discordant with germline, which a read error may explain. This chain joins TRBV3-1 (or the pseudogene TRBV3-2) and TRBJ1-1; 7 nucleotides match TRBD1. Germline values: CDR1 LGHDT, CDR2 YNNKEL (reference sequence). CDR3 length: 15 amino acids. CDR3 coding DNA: TGTGCCAGCACCCAACCAGGGGGAGTGAACACTGAAGCTTTCTTT. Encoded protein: CASTQPGGVNTEAFF.

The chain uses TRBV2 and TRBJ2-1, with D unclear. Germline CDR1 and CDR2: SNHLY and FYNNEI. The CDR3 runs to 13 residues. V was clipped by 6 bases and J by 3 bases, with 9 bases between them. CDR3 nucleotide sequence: TGTGCCAGCAGCACGGAGAGCTACAATGAGCAGTTCTTC. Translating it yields CASSTESYNEQFF.

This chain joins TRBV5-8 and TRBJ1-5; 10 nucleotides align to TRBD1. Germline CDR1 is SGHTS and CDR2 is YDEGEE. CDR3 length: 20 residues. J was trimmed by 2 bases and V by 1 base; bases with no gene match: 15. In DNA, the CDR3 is TGTGCCAGCAGCTTGATCCTTCCGGGACAGGGGACCACGGGCAATCAGCCCCAGCATTTT. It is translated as CASSLILPGQGTTGNQPQHF.